Listed here are 22 T cell receptor beta chains from one sample, sequenced in a study of monozygotic twins with cystic fibrosis. This table comes from immunoSEQ multiplex PCR, and its TCRdb copy is limited to in-frame clones, with some not included. The top ten hold approximately 0.99% of the sample, which has some 15,000 clones, about 85% seen once. The sequencing input was blood. These TCRs come from a boy aged 5-17 years with cystic fibrosis.

This rearrangement joins TRBV9 to TRBJ2-5; D perhaps matches TRBD2 (6 bases). The germline CDR1 and CDR2 sequences are SGDLS and YYNGEE. The CDR3 spans 13 residues. The germline V and J ends were trimmed by 0 bases and 9 bases, with 12 bases remaining between them. CDR3 residues: CASSVEGKRAQYF. The CDR3 DNA reads TGTGCCAGCAGCGTAGAAGGGAAGCGGGCCCAGTACTTC.

The CDR3 loop is CAISEGTKGTSNYGYTF. In DNA, the CDR3 is TGTGCCATCAGTGAAGGTACAAAGGGGACATCTAACTATGGCTACACCTTC. The rearrangement uses TRBV10-3 and TRBJ1-2, with D tentatively TRBD1 (6 bases). CDR1 and CDR2 from the germline V gene are ENHRY and SYGVKD. The CDR3 is 17 amino acids. V lost 3 bases to trimming and J lost 0 bases, with 17 bases between them.

CDR3 sequence (DNA): TGTGCCACCAGCAGAGATCCGAGGGGTGAGCAGTTCTTC. This encodes CATSRDPRGEQFF. The chain couples TRBV15 to TRBJ2-1, with D tentatively TRBD1 or TRBD2 (5 bases each). CDR3 length: 13 residues. Trimming removed 0 bases from V and 9 bases from J, with 9 bases in between. Germline values: CDR1 LNHNV, CDR2 YYDKDF (reference sequence).

The gene calls are TRBV19 and TRBJ1-1; D possibly corresponds to TRBD1 (5 bases). CDR3 length equals 12 residues. The V end lost 2 bases, the J end lost 6 bases, and 7 bases lay between the germline ends. Germline CDR1 LNHDA, CDR2 SQIVND (reference sequence). The CDR3 region is CASSIWGAEAFF. For the CDR3, the DNA is TGTGCCAGTAGTATATGGGGGGCTGAAGCTTTCTTT.

This chain links TRBV4-2 with TRBJ1-1, with D uncertain. Trimming pared 3 bases from V and 2 bases from J, leaving 10 bases between. The CDR3 extends over 14 amino acids. The germline gives CDR1 LGHNA, CDR2 YNFKEQ. The CDR3 nucleotides are TGTGCCAGCAGCCAGCCCCTGGGTAACACTGAAGCTTTCTTT. It yields the protein CASSQPLGNTEAFF.

This chain links TRBV4-1 with TRBJ1-4; the D is unclear. Per germline, CDR1 MGHRA and CDR2 YSYEKL. V lost 1 base and J 6 bases, leaving 12 bases between the germline ends. There are 15 residues in the CDR3. CDR3 residues: CASSQVEGSHEKLFF. The CDR3 DNA sequence: TGCGCCAGCAGCCAAGTTGAAGGGTCACATGAAAAACTGTTTTTT.

The chain is built from TRBV13 and TRBJ1-5, with a tentative D call TRBD1 (6 bases). The CDR3 runs to 14 residues. Germline loops: CDR1 PRHDT, CDR2 FYEKMQ (reference sequence). The germline V and J ends were trimmed by 0 bases and 7 bases, with 10 bases remaining between them. CDR3 nucleotide sequence: TGTGCCAGCAGCTTAGGTGGGGGCAGGCAGCCCCAGCATTTT. Protein product: CASSLGGGRQPQHF.

The chain recombines TRBV2 with TRBJ2-7; TRBD1 matches at 9 bases. The CDR3 has 15 residues. Germline CDR1 is SNHLY and CDR2 is FYNNEI. The V gene end was trimmed by 7 bases and the J gene end by 1 base; junction bases not matched to a gene: 8. CDR3 in DNA: TGTGCCAGCACACAACCCGGGACAGGGTCCTACGAGCAGTACTTC. This translates into CASTQPGTGSYEQYF.

The rearrangement joins TRBV19 to TRBJ1-5; 10 bases match TRBD1. With V trimmed by 4 bases and J by 5 bases, 11 bases remained unmatched. Germline CDR1 is LNHDA and CDR2 is SQIVND (reference sequence). This CDR3 has 17 amino acids. The CDR3 bases are TGTGCCAGTAGTACTCTACCGGGACAGGGGCTGGATCAGCCCCAGCATTTT. Amino acids: CASSTLPGQGLDQPQHF.

The V and J genes are TRBV5-6 and TRBJ2-1, with D possibly being TRBD2 (6 bases). Germline CDR1 and CDR2: SGHDT and YYEEEE. The V gene lost 4 bases and the J gene lost 4 bases, with 12 bases spanning the gap. This CDR3 has 14 amino acids. In DNA, the CDR3 is TGTGCCAGCAGCCCAGAGACTAGTTACAATGAGCAGTTCTTC. It codes for CASSPETSYNEQFF.

J is TRBJ2-3 and V is TRBV7-3, with 14 bases lining up with TRBD2. Trimming took 5 bases from V and 4 from J; bases not matched to a gene: 14. The CDR3 contains 19 residues. Germline-derived CDR1 and CDR2 are SGHTA and FQGTGA. The CDR3 here is CASSPQTSGGALWPDTQYF. The CDR3 region has the DNA TGTGCCAGCAGCCCCCAGACTAGCGGGGGGGCCCTTTGGCCAGATACGCAGTATTTT.

The chain has TRBV7-2 and TRBJ2-2; a weak D match, TRBD2 (6 bases). The CDR3 sequence is 17 residues long. Trimming pared 0 bases from V and 0 bases from J, leaving 11 bases between. Germline loops: CDR1 SGHTA, CDR2 FQGNSA. CDR3 residues: CASSLAWREANTGELFF. CDR3 nucleotide sequence: TGTGCCAGCAGCTTAGCGTGGCGGGAAGCGAACACCGGGGAGCTGTTTTTT.

The chain employs TRBV7-6 and TRBJ2-1; D possibly corresponds to TRBD2 (5 bases). CDR1 is SGHVS and CDR2 is FNYEAQ in the germline V gene. The CDR3 has 16 residues. Trimming pared 2 bases from V and 0 bases from J, leaving 11 bases between. The CDR3 sequence is CASSLQVGSSYNEQFF. CDR3 bases: TGTGCCAGCAGCTTACAGGTGGGGAGCTCCTACAATGAGCAGTTCTTC.

This clone was found once. J is TRBJ2-3 and V is TRBV5-4; D ambiguous. Looked up from germline, CDR1 is SGHNT and CDR2 is YYREEE (reference sequence). CDR3 length: 14 residues. V shed 0 bases and J shed 4 bases, with 9 bases lying between them. In DNA, the CDR3 is TGTGCCAGCAGCTTGGGTGTGTTGGCAGATACGCAGTATTTT. Protein product: CASSLGVLADTQYF. The whole variable domain, remainder taken from reference TRBV5-4 and TRBJ2-3, is ETGVTQSPTHLIKTRGQQVTLRCSSQSGHNTVSWYQQALGQGPQFIFQYYREEENGRGNFPPRFSGLQFPNYSSELNVNALELDDSALYLCASSLGVLADTQYFGPGTRLTVL.

The V call is TRBV7-9, the J call TRBJ1-2, with D tentatively TRBD1 (5 bases). This CDR3 spans 14 amino acids. V was trimmed by 5 bases and J by 6 bases, leaving 16 bases between them. Germline values: CDR1 SEHNR, CDR2 FQNEAQ (reference sequence). CDR3 sequence reads: CASSIGTGLNGYTF. CDR3 in DNA: TGTGCCAGCAGCATAGGGACTGGGTTGAATGGCTACACCTTC. The whole variable domain, filled in from reference TRBV7-9 and TRBJ1-2, reads DTGVSQNPRHKITKRGQNVTFRCDPISEHNRLYWYRQTLGQGPEFLTYFQNEAQLEKSRLLSDRFSAERPKGSFSTLEIQRTEQGDSAMYLCASSIGTGLNGYTFGSGTRLTVV.

This chain joins TRBV15 and TRBJ1-2; 10 bases align to TRBD1. Germline V lookup: CDR1 LNHNV, CDR2 YYDKDF (reference sequence). V was clipped by 0 bases and J by 8 bases; unmatched bases: 12. The CDR3 runs 17 residues. The chain's CDR3 is CATSRDNDRGLRRGYTF. In DNA form, the CDR3 reads TGTGCCACCAGCAGAGATAACGACAGGGGGCTCCGCAGGGGCTACACCTTC.

This chain connects TRBV9 to TRBJ2-1; 7 positions agree with TRBD2. Germline V lookup: CDR1 SGDLS, CDR2 YYNGEE. CDR3 size: 15 residues. J was trimmed by 5 bases and V by 6 bases; bases with no gene match: 11. CDR3 protein: CASTPRQRGNNEQFF. The CDR3 DNA is TGTGCCAGCACCCCCCGGCAGCGGGGTAACAATGAGCAGTTCTTC.

V usage is TRBV28 and J usage is TRBJ2-7; tentatively, D is TRBD1 or TRBD2 (5 bases each). The CDR3 runs 15 residues. V gave up 2 bases and J gave up 0 bases, with 11 bases separating them. The germline CDR1 and CDR2 sequences are MDHEN and SYDVKM. In DNA, the CDR3 is TGTGCCAGCAGTTTAGGGAGTGACAGCTCCTACGAGCAGTACTTC. It translates to CASSLGSDSSYEQYF. Looking up the rest from reference TRBV28 and TRBJ2-7 gives the full variable domain: DVKVTQSSRYLVKRTGEKVFLECVQDMDHENMFWYRQDPGLGLRLIYFSYDVKMKEKGDIPEGYSVSREKKERFSLILESASTNQTSMYLCASSLGSDSSYEQYFGPGTRLTVT.

The J gene is TRBJ2-3, the V gene TRBV30; D is possibly TRBD1 (6 bases). The CDR3 is 11 amino acids. From germline, CDR1 is GTSNPN and CDR2 SVGIG (reference sequence). Trimming took 3 bases from V and 9 from J, leaving 10 bases between them. The CDR3: CAWRSGDTQYF. The CDR3 bases are TGTGCCTGGAGATCAGGGGACACGCAGTATTTT.

V is TRBV28 and J is TRBJ1-1, with TRBD1 matching 8 bases. V lost 4 bases, J lost 5 bases, and 6 bases stayed unmatched. The germline V gene has CDR1 MDHEN and CDR2 SYDVKM. This CDR3 has 14 amino acids. The CDR3 region has the DNA TGTGCCAGCAGTTCTAATACAGGGGGAACTGAAGCTTTCTTT. Translated, it gives CASSSNTGGTEAFF.

This rearrangement joins TRBV13 to TRBJ2-3; D call uncertain. Germline-derived CDR1 and CDR2 are PRHDT and FYEKMQ (reference sequence). Trimming pared 2 bases from V and 4 bases from J, leaving 4 bases between. CDR3 length equals 12 residues. CDR3: CASSLRPDTQYF. In nucleotides, the CDR3 is TGTGCCAGCAGCTTACGCCCAGATACGCAGTATTTT.

A few counts support this clone. V and J are TRBV18 and TRBJ2-7, with D perhaps TRBD1 (6 bases). Trimming took off 4 bases at V and 5 bases at J, with 15 bases between the two ends. The CDR3 is 14 residues long. CDR1 is KGHSH and CDR2 is LQKENI in the germline V gene. CDR3 amino acids: CASSQSGDVNEQYF. CDR3 DNA sequence: TGTGCCAGCTCACAGTCAGGGGATGTAAACGAGCAGTACTTC.